What follows are 22 T cell receptor beta chains derived from one specimen sequenced in a study of beta chain features in type 1 diabetes. Whole-study findings and limits: Researchers report that Type 1 diabetes patients had moderately but significantly shorter TCRB CDR3s across all four CD4+ subsets.

No cognate antigen is known for these TCRs. The entirety of the isolated RNA underwent reverse transcription, so expressed TCRB transcripts were sequenced. The assay was immunoSEQ multiplex PCR, and TCRdb's table has in-frame clones only and misses some. The sample shows around 250,000 clones, just over 20% of them seen only once. Sequencing used naive CD4+ T cells from blood. The receptors originated from a woman aged 35 to 49 with type 1 diabetes.

This chain joins TRBV19 and TRBJ2-5, with 7 bases aligning to TRBD2. CDR1 is LNHDA and CDR2 is SQIVND in the germline V gene (reference sequence). Unmatched junction bases numbered 8, after V lost 6 bases and J lost 4 bases. There are 14 residues in the CDR3. CDR3: CASSGRLAAETQYF. In DNA form, the CDR3 reads TGTGCCAGTAGCGGTAGGCTAGCGGCAGAGACCCAGTACTTC. Filled out from reference TRBV19 and TRBJ2-5, the complete variable domain reads DGGITQSPKYLFRKEGQNVTLSCEQNLNHDAMYWYRQDPGQGLRLIYYSQIVNDFQKGDIAEGYSVSREKKESFPLTVTSAQKNPTAFYLCASSGRLAAETQYFGPGTRLLVL.

On this clone itself: The same CDR3 arises from other DNA sequences in this sample as well. This sequence joins TRBV30 and TRBJ1-4, with TRBD1 as a possible D gene (6 bases). This CDR3 is 13 amino acids long. Germline V lookup: CDR1 GTSNPN, CDR2 SVGIG (reference sequence). The V end was cut by 0 bases, the J end by 8 bases, with 10 bases between. CDR3 in DNA: TGTGCCTGGAGTGTTGGGGGGGGCGAAAAACTGTTTTTT. Protein sequence: CAWSVGGGEKLFF.

The V gene is TRBV30, the J gene TRBJ1-4; D is unresolved. CDR1 and CDR2 (germline): GTSNPN, SVGIG (reference sequence). The germline V and J ends were trimmed by 5 bases and 5 bases, with 6 bases remaining between them. The CDR3 consists of 11 residues. The CDR3 protein is CAWGLNEKLFF. In DNA form, the CDR3 reads TGTGCCTGGGGGCTAAATGAAAAACTGTTTTTT. The variable domain in full, with the rest retrieved from reference TRBV30 and TRBJ1-4, is SQTIHQWPATLVQPVGSPLSLECTVEGTSNPNLYWYRQAAGRGLQLLFYSVGIGQISSEVPQNLSASRPQDRQFILSSKKLLLSDSGFYLCAWGLNEKLFFGSGTQLSVL.

This clone was seen a few times. The chain uses TRBV23-1 and TRBJ2-7; TRBD1 aligns across 7 bases. TRBV23-1 is an ORF, with its function uncertain. V was pared by 9 bases and J by 9 bases, with 11 bases of the junction left unmatched. The CDR3 spans 12 residues. The CDR3 DNA reads as TGCGCCAGGGGGACAGCCACCAAGGGGCAGTACTTC. Protein sequence: CARGTATKGQYF.

The CDR3 is CASSSVSGELFF. CDR3 DNA: TGTGCCAGCAGCTCCGTATCCGGGGAGCTGTTTTTT. J is TRBJ2-2 and V is TRBV5-6; D gene ambiguous. CDR3 length equals 12 residues. V was shortened by 3 bases and J by 6 bases, with 6 bases between the two germline ends. The V gene's germline CDR1 is SGHDT and CDR2 YYEEEE.

Only a few counts were recorded for this clone. CDR3 nucleotides: TGCGCCAGCAGCTCGTGGGAGAGACGGCCAGCTAACTATGGCTACACCTTC. It translates to CASSSWERRPANYGYTF. This rearrangement joins TRBV4-1 to TRBJ1-2; D is undetermined. Germline CDR1 is MGHRA and CDR2 is YSYEKL. Deletions cut 5 bases from V and 0 bases from J, with 19 bases between. There are 17 residues in the CDR3.

This chain links TRBV30 with TRBJ1-3, with 9 nucleotides matching TRBD1. Losses at the gene ends were 8 bases for V and 2 bases for J; bases not matched to a gene: 4. From germline, CDR1 is GTSNPN and CDR2 SVGIG (reference sequence). The CDR3 contains 13 residues. CDR3 nucleotides: TGTGCCGCGCGACAGGGGGCTGGAAACACCATATATTTT. As protein: CAARQGAGNTIYF. The full variable domain, its missing parts supplied by reference TRBV30 and TRBJ1-3, is SQTIHQWPATLVQPVGSPLSLECTVEGTSNPNLYWYRQAAGRGLQLLFYSVGIGQISSEVPQNLSASRPQDRQFILSSKKLLLSDSGFYLCAARQGAGNTIYFGEGSWLTVV.

The sample holds a few counts of this clone. The chain recombines TRBV27 with TRBJ2-5; TRBD2 is a possible D gene (5 bases). From germline, CDR1 is MNHEY and CDR2 SMNVEV (reference sequence). The CDR3 contains 14 residues. The germline V and J ends were trimmed by 3 bases and 5 bases, with 13 bases remaining between them. This CDR3 reads CASSFALVAETQYF. The CDR3 DNA is TGTGCCAGCAGTTTCGCACTAGTTGCTGAGACCCAGTACTTC.

The chain recombines TRBV5-1 with TRBJ2-7, with 9 bases fitting TRBD1. The CDR3 is 14 residues long. Per germline, CDR1 SGHRS and CDR2 YFSETQ. The trim removed 4 bases at V and 6 bases at J, leaving 8 bases unmatched. The CDR3 is CASSAGTGRREQYF. The CDR3 DNA is TGCGCCAGCAGCGCCGGGACAGGGCGTCGCGAGCAGTACTTC.

Only a few counts were recorded for this clone. The chain is built from TRBV18 and TRBJ1-2, with 8 positions matching TRBD1. Trimming at V came to 3 bases and at J to 8 bases, leaving 5 bases not matched to a gene. Germline V gene sequence: CDR1 KGHSH, CDR2 LQKENI. CDR3 size: 13 residues. The CDR3, as DNA: TGTGCCAGCTCACCGGACAGGGAGGAGGGCTACACCTTC. This sequence encodes CASSPDREEGYTF.

This chain joins TRBV28 and TRBJ2-1; 7 positions agree with TRBD1. The germline gives CDR1 MDHEN, CDR2 SYDVKM. V lost 10 bases to trimming and J lost 4 bases; unmatched junction nucleotides: 10. The CDR3 runs 14 residues. The CDR3 sequence: CATTGTVMYNEQFF. CDR3 sequence (DNA): TGTGCCACCACCGGGACAGTGATGTACAATGAGCAGTTCTTC. Full variable domain (rest looked up from reference TRBV28 and TRBJ2-1): DVKVTQSSRYLVKRTGEKVFLECVQDMDHENMFWYRQDPGLGLRLIYFSYDVKMKEKGDIPEGYSVSREKKERFSLILESASTNQTSMYLCATTGTVMYNEQFFGPGTRLTVL.

This clone was observed a handful of times. The rearrangement links TRBV15 to TRBJ2-7, with D possibly matching TRBD1 (8 bases). The germline CDR1 and CDR2 sequences are LNHNV and YYDKDF (reference sequence). Trimming cost V 0 bases and J 4 bases, with 10 bases left between them. The CDR3 is 14 residues long. CDR3 sequence reads: CATSREQGGYEQYF. In DNA form, the CDR3 reads TGTGCCACCAGCAGAGAACAGGGGGGGTACGAGCAGTACTTC.

This rearrangement joins TRBV25-1 to TRBJ2-1; D might be TRBD2 (6 bases). V shed 5 bases and J shed 4 bases, with 12 bases lying between them. The germline V gene encodes CDR1 MGHDK and CDR2 SYGVNS. This CDR3 spans 14 amino acids. In DNA form, the CDR3 reads TGTGCCAGCAGTTCCGGGACTTTATACAATGAGCAGTTCTTC. This gives the protein CASSSGTLYNEQFF. The full variable domain, rest sourced from reference TRBV25-1 and TRBJ2-1, is EADIYQTPRYLVIGTGKKITLECSQTMGHDKMYWYQQDPGMELHLIHYSYGVNSTEKGDLSSESTVSRIRTEHFPLTLESARPSHTSQYLCASSSGTLYNEQFFGPGTRLTVL.

The V gene is TRBV13, the J gene TRBJ2-5; 7 positions agree with TRBD2. From germline, CDR1 is PRHDT and CDR2 FYEKMQ (reference sequence). V dropped 3 bases and J dropped 4; count of bases not matched to a gene: 5. The CDR3 totals 14 residues. The CDR3: CASSFTGLRETQYF. The CDR3 coding sequence is TGTGCCAGCAGCTTTACGGGACTACGAGAGACCCAGTACTTC.

This clone has only a few counts. This sequence joins TRBV18 and TRBJ2-5, with 7 bases aligning to TRBD1. The last part of the DNA fits TRBJ2-7 better; the J call may be wrong. The germline CDR1 and CDR2 sequences are KGHSH and LQKENI. The CDR3 has 16 amino acids. The CDR3 nucleotides read TGTGCCAGCTCACCACCGGGACAGAGTAGCTCCTACGAGCAGTACTTC. This gives the protein CASSPPGQSSSYEQYF.

In this sample, this clone turned up a few times. V usage is TRBV30 and J usage is TRBJ2-1; TRBD2 agrees at 15 bases. CDR3 length: 17 residues. V dropped 0 bases and J dropped 9; count of bases not matched to a gene: 9. From germline, CDR1 is GTSNPN and CDR2 SVGIG (reference sequence). The CDR3 protein is CAWSVFGTSGRLIEQFF. CDR3 sequence (DNA): TGTGCCTGGAGTGTCTTCGGGACTAGCGGGAGGTTGATTGAGCAGTTCTTC.

This clone was seen more than once but under ten times. The V call is TRBV11-2, the J call TRBJ2-3, with TRBD2 identical over 9 bases. CDR3 length equals 17 residues. Germline V CDR1 and CDR2: SGHAT, FQNNGV. V dropped 4 bases and J dropped 3; count of bases not matched to a gene: 11. CDR3 loop: CASSSRGLAGTTDTQYF. In DNA form, the CDR3 reads TGTGCCAGCAGCTCGCGGGGCCTAGCGGGAACTACAGATACGCAGTATTTT.

This clone came up once. This chain connects TRBV28 to TRBJ2-7, with no clear D. Germline V lookup: CDR1 MDHEN, CDR2 SYDVKM. Trimming took 5 bases from V and 6 from J, leaving 17 bases between them. CDR3 length equals 14 residues. The CDR3 region is CASSAEVLGGEQYF. The CDR3 DNA is TGTGCCAGCAGTGCGGAAGTTTTGGGTGGCGAGCAGTACTTC.

This rearrangement joins TRBV27 to TRBJ2-7, with 7 bases identical to TRBD1. J was trimmed by 2 bases and V by 5 bases; bases with no gene match: 9. Germline values: CDR1 MNHEY, CDR2 SMNVEV (reference sequence). This CDR3 spans 15 amino acids. In DNA, the CDR3 is TGTGCCAGCAGTAAGACAGGGCCCAGTCCCTACGAGCAGTACTTC. Translating gives CASSKTGPSPYEQYF.

This clone has just a few counts. This chain links TRBV6-5 with TRBJ2-2, with a possible D match to TRBD2 (5 bases). Trimming took 6 bases from V and 7 from J, leaving 12 bases between them. Germline loops: CDR1 MNHEY, CDR2 SVGAGI. The CDR3 runs to 13 residues. CDR3 DNA: TGTGCCAGCAGACCCTCCCGGGGCGGGGAGCTGTTTTTT. It encodes CASRPSRGGELFF.

The V gene is TRBV30, the J gene TRBJ1-5; 7 nucleotides match TRBD1. The CDR3 is made up of 12 amino acids. Trimming at V came to 6 bases and at J to 7 bases, leaving 6 bases not matched to a gene. The germline CDR1 and CDR2 sequences are GTSNPN and SVGIG (reference sequence). CDR3 sequence reads: CACDRDGQPQHF. The CDR3 coding sequence is TGTGCCTGTGACAGGGATGGGCAGCCCCAGCATTTT.

A single count supports this clone. The CDR3 bases are TGTGCCAGCAGCTTGACTAGCGGCATCTACGAGCAGTACTTC. This codes for CASSLTSGIYEQYF. This chain uses TRBV7-2 with TRBJ2-7, with 9 bases identical to TRBD2. J was trimmed by 3 bases and V by 3 bases; bases with no gene match: 3. Germline CDR1 reads SGHTA; CDR2 reads FQGNSA. The CDR3 length is 14 residues.